This T cell receptor (beta chain) was recovered during a study of monozygotic twins with inflammatory bowel disease. CDR3 length: 16 amino acids. Germline V gene lookup returns CDR1 SGHRS and CDR2 YFSETQ. Every TCR library consumed roughly 3,500 ng of total RNA. TCRdb re-called the 5' RACE reads and catalogs CDR3 proteins one per entry, DNA excluded. Across around 99,000 distinct CDR3 sequences, the top ten clones capture roughly an eighth of the sample. J is TRBJ2-5 and V is TRBV5-1; there is no DNA to check the TCRdb D call of TRBD2. The TCR was taken from a human donor with ulcerative colitis or Crohn's disease, or a healthy co-twin of an affected twin (not recorded which). The source material was blood. The CDR3 loop reads CASSVGLAGGQETQYF.